This TCR delta chain was recovered during a study of gamma-delta T cells after stem cell transplantation (dated by TCRdb to about 2016). Its CDR3 holds 17 amino acids, cysteine through phenylalanine. Of the read, only the CDR3 DNA is kept; its 51 bases are in frame from base 1. CDR1 GEAIGNYY and CDR2 EKD are derived from the germline V gene. Libraries came from RT-PCR. Sequencer: Illumina MiSeq. TCRdb called clones from the public reads with CATT, and repeated DNA sequences were later combined into one row. The sample table lists fewer than 2,000 delta-chain clones, approximately 4.6% of them with a count of one. The ten largest make up around half of the sample. About this clone: Which antigen it targets is not known. This DNA translates differently at residue 3 from the TCRdb protein, which is that of a much larger clone; a read error is likely, and the protein shown is the DNA's own translation.

Sample: gamma-delta T cells. In this chain, TRDV2 is recombined with TRDJ1, and 7 junctional nucleotides match TRDD3. This TCR was recovered from a human donor. It is not recorded whose cells these are; they may come from a transplant donor. Here the CDR3 is given as CARDTVSGGPNTDKLIF. The DNA is as follows: TGTGCCCGTGACACCGTATCTGGGGGGCCGAACACCGATAAACTCATCTTT.